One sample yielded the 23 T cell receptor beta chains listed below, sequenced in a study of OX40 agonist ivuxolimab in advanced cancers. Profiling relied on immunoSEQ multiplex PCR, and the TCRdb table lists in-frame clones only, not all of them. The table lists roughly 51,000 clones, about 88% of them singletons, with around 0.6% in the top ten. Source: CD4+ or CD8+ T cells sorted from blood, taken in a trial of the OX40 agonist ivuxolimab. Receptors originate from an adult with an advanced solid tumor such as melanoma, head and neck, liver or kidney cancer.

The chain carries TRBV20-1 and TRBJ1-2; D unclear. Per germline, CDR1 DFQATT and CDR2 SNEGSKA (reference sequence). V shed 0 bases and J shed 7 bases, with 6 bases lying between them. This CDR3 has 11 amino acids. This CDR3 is CSARDFGGYTF. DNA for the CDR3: TGCAGTGCTAGAGATTTCGGTGGCTACACCTTC.

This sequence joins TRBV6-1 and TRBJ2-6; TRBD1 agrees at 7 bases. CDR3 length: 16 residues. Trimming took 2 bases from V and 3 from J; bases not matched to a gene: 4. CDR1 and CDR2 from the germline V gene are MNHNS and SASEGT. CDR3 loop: CASSEIRGLGANVLTF. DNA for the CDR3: TGTGCCAGCAGTGAAATTAGGGGGCTTGGGGCCAACGTCCTGACTTTC.

The CDR3 DNA sequence: TGTGCCAGCAGTCCACAGCTGAACACTGAAGCTTTCTTT. Translation gives CASSPQLNTEAFF. The chain joins TRBV16 to TRBJ1-1; D gene ambiguous. V dropped 6 bases and J dropped 0 bases, with 8 bases sitting between them. From germline, CDR1 is KGHSY and CDR2 FQNENV. CDR3 length equals 13 residues.

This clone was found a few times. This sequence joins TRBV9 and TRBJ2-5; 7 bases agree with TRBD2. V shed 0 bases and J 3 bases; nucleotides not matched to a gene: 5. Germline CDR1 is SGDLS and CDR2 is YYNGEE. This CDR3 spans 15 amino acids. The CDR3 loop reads CASSVGGDYEETQYF. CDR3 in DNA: TGTGCCAGCAGCGTAGGGGGGGACTATGAAGAGACCCAGTACTTC.

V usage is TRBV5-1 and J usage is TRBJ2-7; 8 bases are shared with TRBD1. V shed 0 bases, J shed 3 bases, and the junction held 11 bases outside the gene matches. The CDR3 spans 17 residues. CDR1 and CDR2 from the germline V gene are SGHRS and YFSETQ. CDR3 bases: TGCGCCAGCAGCTTGGGGGCCTCGGGGACAGGTCTCTACGAGCAGTACTTC. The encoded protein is CASSLGASGTGLYEQYF.

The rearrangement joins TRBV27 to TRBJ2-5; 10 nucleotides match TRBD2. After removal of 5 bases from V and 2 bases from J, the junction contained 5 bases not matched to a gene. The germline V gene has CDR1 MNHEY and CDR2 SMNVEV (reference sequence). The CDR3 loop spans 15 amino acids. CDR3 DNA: TGTGCCAGCAGTGCTGGGACTAGCGTACAAGAGACCCAGTACTTC. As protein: CASSAGTSVQETQYF.

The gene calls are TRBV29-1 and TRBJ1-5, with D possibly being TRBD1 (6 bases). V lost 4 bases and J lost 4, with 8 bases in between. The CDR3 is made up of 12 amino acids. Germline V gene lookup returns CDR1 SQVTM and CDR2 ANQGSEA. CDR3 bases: TGCAGCGTTGGAACAGGGAATCAGCCCCAGCATTTT. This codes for CSVGTGNQPQHF.

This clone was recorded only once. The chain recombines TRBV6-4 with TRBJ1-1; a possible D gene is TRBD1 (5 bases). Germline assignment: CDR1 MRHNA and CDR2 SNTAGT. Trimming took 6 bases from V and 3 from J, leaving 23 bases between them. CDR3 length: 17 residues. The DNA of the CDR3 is TGTGCCAGCAGGGACGGGGGGACTCCTAGTACGGACACTGAAGCTTTCTTT. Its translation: CASRDGGTPSTDTEAFF.

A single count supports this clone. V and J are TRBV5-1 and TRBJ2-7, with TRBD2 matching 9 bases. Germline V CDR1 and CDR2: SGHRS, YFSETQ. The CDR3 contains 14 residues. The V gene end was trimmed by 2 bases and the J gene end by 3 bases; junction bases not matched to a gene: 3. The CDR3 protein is CASSLAGGYYEQYF. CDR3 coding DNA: TGCGCCAGCAGCTTAGCGGGAGGTTACTACGAGCAGTACTTC.

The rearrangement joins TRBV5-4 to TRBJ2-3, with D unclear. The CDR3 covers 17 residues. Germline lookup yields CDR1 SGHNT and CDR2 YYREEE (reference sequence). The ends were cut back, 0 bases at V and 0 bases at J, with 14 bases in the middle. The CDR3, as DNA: TGTGCCAGCAGCTTGGGACCGTTCGGCTCAAGCACAGATACGCAGTATTTT. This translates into CASSLGPFGSSTDTQYF.

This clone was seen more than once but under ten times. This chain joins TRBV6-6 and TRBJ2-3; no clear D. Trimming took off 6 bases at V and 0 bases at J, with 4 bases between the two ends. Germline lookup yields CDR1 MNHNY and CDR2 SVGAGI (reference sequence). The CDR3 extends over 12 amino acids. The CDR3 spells CASRESTDTQYF. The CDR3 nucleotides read TGTGCCAGCAGGGAGAGCACAGATACGCAGTATTTT.

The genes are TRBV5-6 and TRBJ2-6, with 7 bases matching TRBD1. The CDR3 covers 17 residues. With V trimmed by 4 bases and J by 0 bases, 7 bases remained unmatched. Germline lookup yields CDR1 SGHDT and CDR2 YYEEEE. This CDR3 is CASSIRDSVSGANVLTF. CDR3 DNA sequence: TGTGCCAGCAGCATCCGGGACAGTGTCTCTGGGGCCAACGTCCTGACTTTC. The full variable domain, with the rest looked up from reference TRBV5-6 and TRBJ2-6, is DAGVTQSPTHLIKTRGQQVTLRCSPKSGHDTVSWYQQALGQGPQFIFQYYEEEERQRGNFPDRFSGHQFPNYSSELNVNALLLGDSALYLCASSIRDSVSGANVLTFGAGSRLTVL.

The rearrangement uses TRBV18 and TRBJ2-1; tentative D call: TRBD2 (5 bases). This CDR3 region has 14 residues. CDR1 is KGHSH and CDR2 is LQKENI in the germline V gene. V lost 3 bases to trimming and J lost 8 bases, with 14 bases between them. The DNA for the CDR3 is TGTGCCAGCTCACCCCGACCCCGGGAATATGAGCAGTTCTTC. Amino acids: CASSPRPREYEQFF.

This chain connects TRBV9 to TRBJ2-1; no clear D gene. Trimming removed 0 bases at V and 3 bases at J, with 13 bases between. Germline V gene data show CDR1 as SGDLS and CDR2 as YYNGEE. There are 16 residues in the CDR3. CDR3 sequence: CASSVGADSRYNEQFF. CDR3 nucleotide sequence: TGTGCCAGCAGCGTAGGCGCGGATTCCCGCTACAATGAGCAGTTCTTC.

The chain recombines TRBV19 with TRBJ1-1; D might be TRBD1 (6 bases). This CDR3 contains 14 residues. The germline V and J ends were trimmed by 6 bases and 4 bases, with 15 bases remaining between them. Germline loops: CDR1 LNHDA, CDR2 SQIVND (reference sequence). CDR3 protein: CASRSPGVATEAFF. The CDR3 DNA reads TGTGCCAGTAGGTCCCCAGGGGTAGCCACTGAAGCTTTCTTT.

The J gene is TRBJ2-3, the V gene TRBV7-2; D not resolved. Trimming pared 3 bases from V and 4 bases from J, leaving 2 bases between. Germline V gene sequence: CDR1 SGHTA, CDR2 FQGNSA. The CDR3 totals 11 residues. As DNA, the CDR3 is TGTGCCAGCAGCTTGTCAGATACGCAGTATTTT. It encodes CASSLSDTQYF.

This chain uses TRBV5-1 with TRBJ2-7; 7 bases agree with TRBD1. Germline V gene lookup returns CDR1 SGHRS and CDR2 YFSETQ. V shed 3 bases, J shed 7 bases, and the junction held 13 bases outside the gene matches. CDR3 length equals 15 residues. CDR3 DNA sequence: TGCGCCAGCAGCTCCGGGACAGTAGATTACGGGGAGCAGTACTTC. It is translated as CASSSGTVDYGEQYF.

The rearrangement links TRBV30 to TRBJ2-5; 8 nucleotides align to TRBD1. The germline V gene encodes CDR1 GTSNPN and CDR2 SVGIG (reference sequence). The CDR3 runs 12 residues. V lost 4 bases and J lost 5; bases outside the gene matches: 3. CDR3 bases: TGTGCCTGGACAGGGGGCGGTGAGACCCAGTACTTC. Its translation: CAWTGGGETQYF.

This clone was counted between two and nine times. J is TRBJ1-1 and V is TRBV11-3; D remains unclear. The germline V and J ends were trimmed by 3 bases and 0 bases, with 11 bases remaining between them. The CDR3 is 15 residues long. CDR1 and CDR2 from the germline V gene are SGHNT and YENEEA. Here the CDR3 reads CASSFTSLLNTEAFF. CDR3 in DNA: TGTGCCAGCAGCTTTACTAGCCTTCTGAACACTGAAGCTTTCTTT. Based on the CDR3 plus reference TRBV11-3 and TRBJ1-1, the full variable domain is EAGVVQSPRYKIIEKKQPVAFWCNPISGHNTLYWYLQNLGQGPELLIRYENEEAVDDSQLPKDRFSAERLKGVDSTLKIQPAELGDSAVYLCASSFTSLLNTEAFFGQGTRLTVV.

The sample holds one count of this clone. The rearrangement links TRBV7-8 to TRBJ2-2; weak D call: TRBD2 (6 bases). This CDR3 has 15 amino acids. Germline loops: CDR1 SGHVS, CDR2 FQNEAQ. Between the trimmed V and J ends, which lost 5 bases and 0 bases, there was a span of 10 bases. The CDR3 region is CASSSRLANTGELFF. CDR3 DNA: TGTGCCAGCAGCAGCCGACTAGCGAACACCGGGGAGCTGTTTTTT. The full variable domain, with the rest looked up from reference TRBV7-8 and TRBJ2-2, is GAGVSQSPRYKVAKRGQDVALRCDPISGHVSLFWYQQALGQGPEFLTYFQNEAQLDKSGLPSDRFFAERPEGSVSTLKIQRTQQEDSAVYLCASSSRLANTGELFFGEGSRLTVL.

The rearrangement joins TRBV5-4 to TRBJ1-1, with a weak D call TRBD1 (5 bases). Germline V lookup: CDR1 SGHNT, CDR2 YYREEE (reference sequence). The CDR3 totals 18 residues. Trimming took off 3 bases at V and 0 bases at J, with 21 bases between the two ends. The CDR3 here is CASSSPGGGERMNTEAFF. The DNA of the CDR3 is TGTGCCAGCAGCTCCCCGGGGGGTGGTGAGCGGATGAACACTGAAGCTTTCTTT.

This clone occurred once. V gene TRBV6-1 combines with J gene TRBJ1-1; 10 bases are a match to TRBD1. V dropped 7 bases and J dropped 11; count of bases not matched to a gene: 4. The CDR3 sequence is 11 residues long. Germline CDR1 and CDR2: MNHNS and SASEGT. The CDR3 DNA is TGTGCCAGCATAGAGGACAGGGGGGCTTTCTTT. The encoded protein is CASIEDRGAFF.

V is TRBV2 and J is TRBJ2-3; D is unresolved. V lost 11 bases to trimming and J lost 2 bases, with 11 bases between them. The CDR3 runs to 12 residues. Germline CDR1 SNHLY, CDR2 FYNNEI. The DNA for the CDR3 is TGTGCCGGCGGCACCGACACAGATACGCAGTATTTT. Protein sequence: CAGGTDTDTQYF.